The clone carrying this T cell receptor (beta chain) was found many times. Its antigen is as yet unknown. This entry is derived from a study of T-cell reconstitution after alpha-beta-depleted transplantation in children. The CDR3 runs to 15 residues. In germline, CDR1 is LNHNV, CDR2 YYDKDF (reference sequence). The V gene lost 8 bases and the J gene lost 1 base, with 14 bases spanning the gap. The library targeted TCRbeta and was prepared with unique molecular identifiers. TCRdb analysed the PCR reads with MiXCR anew, one entry per CDR3 protein. The sample contains almost 250,000 distinct CDR3 sequences, 25% of which appear only once. General study findings and limits: There were reportedly several hundred expanded graft clones from which alpha-beta T cells came about two months after transplant. From surviving recipient T cells and thymic progenitors came the high day-60 TCRbeta diversity observed in some patients.

This chain links TRBV15 with TRBJ2-2; D is possibly TRBD1 (5 bases). Sample: PBMCs, taken before TCRalphabeta/CD19-depleted stem cell transplant. The clonotype originates from a girl between 2 and 10 years old with Fanconi anemia, due to receive a stem cell transplant. CDR3 sequence (DNA): TGTGCCACCTCTTGGGGCCTGGAGAACACCGGGGAGCTGTTTTTT. Protein product: CATSWGLENTGELFF.